These 24 T cell receptor beta chains were all obtained from the same sample, sequenced in a study of T cells in localized non-small cell lung cancer. Using immunoSEQ multiplex PCR, the repertoire was profiled, and TCRdb retains in-frame clones only, with some absent. The sample lists some 1,500 clones; 25% to 30% were seen once. The sequencing here drew on lung tumor tissue, taken before any cancer treatment. The receptors derive from a male donor at least 60 years old with stage II lung adenocarcinoma.

The chain links TRBV18 to TRBJ1-1; 7 nucleotides agree with TRBD1. Germline loops: CDR1 KGHSH, CDR2 LQKENI. V dropped 5 bases and J dropped 1; count of bases not matched to a gene: 1. The CDR3 has 13 residues. The DNA for the CDR3 is TGTGCCAGCTCAGACAGGGCGAACACTGAAGCTTTCTTT. As protein: CASSDRANTEAFF.

This clone was found a few times. The CDR3 DNA reads TGCGCCAGCAGCCAAGATCTGAATCAGCCCCAGCATTTT. This translates into CASSQDLNQPQHF. The chain joins TRBV4-1 to TRBJ1-5; D not resolved. CDR3 length equals 13 residues. CDR1 and CDR2 (germline): MGHRA, YSYEKL. The V gene lost 0 bases and the J gene lost 4 bases, with 4 bases spanning the gap.

The chain uses TRBV9 and TRBJ2-7, with D perhaps TRBD2 (5 bases). V shed 7 bases and J shed 2 bases, with 10 bases lying between them. CDR3 length equals 12 residues. The germline gives CDR1 SGDLS, CDR2 YYNGEE. The CDR3 here is CASGGGTYEQYF. The DNA for the CDR3 is TGTGCCAGCGGAGGCGGAACCTACGAGCAGTACTTC.

This clone has a handful of counts. The rearrangement joins TRBV15 to TRBJ2-7, with 14 bases matching TRBD2. V lost 3 bases to trimming and J lost 4 bases; unmatched junction nucleotides: 2. Germline CDR1 reads LNHNV; CDR2 reads YYDKDF (reference sequence). This CDR3 comprises 15 residues. The CDR3 sequence is CATSRGLAGAYEQYF. CDR3 nucleotide sequence: TGTGCCACCAGCAGGGGACTAGCGGGAGCGTACGAGCAGTACTTC.

The gene calls are TRBV9 and TRBJ2-7, with 11 bases lining up with TRBD2. The V gene's germline CDR1 is SGDLS and CDR2 YYNGEE. The CDR3 contains 15 residues. V gave up 4 bases and J gave up 2 bases; unmatched junction bases: 5. The CDR3 is CASSPRTSGPYEQYF. As DNA, the CDR3 is TGTGCCAGCAGCCCTCGGACTAGCGGGCCCTACGAGCAGTACTTC.

The chain joins TRBV11-3 to TRBJ1-5; no firm D call. This CDR3 is built from 14 residues. CDR1 and CDR2 (germline): SGHNT, YENEEA. V was pared by 3 bases and J by 9 bases, with 15 bases between. The CDR3 region is CASSLPSSVGPQHF. The CDR3 nucleotides read TGTGCCAGCAGCTTGCCGTCATCGGTAGGGCCCCAGCATTTT.

By share, this clone counts as large. The chain recombines TRBV19 with TRBJ1-4; no clear D gene. V was pared by 5 bases and J by 8 bases, with 9 bases between. Per germline, CDR1 LNHDA and CDR2 SQIVND (reference sequence). CDR3 length: 12 amino acids. CDR3 in DNA: TGTGCCAGTAGTTCTCGAGGGGAAAAACTGTTTTTT. Protein product: CASSSRGEKLFF.

This clone was seen a few times. The DNA of the CDR3 is TGTGCCAGCAGTTACTCGAGACAGCAGCCCCAGCATTTT. It yields the protein CASSYSRQQPQHF. The rearrangement uses TRBV6-8 and TRBJ1-5; TRBD1 is a possible D gene (5 bases). Germline lookup yields CDR1 MNHGY and CDR2 SAAAGT. This CDR3 contains 13 residues. Trimming took off 0 bases at V and 7 bases at J, with 7 bases between the two ends.

V and J are TRBV5-1 and TRBJ2-5; D is ambiguous. The length of the CDR3 is 14 residues. Germline-derived CDR1 and CDR2 are SGHRS and YFSETQ. Trimming pared 2 bases from V and 1 base from J, leaving 9 bases between. This CDR3 reads CASSFLVGQETQYF. The CDR3 bases are TGCGCCAGCAGCTTTCTTGTGGGCCAAGAGACCCAGTACTTC.

This chain uses TRBV10-2 with TRBJ1-1, with 7 bases that match TRBD1. CDR3 length: 16 amino acids. The V gene's germline CDR1 is WSHSY and CDR2 SAAADI. V trimming: 6 bases; J trimming: 4 bases; junction bases outside the gene matches: 14. The DNA of the CDR3 is TGCGCCAGCAGGTATGACAGGGATATGGAGGCCACTGAAGCTTTCTTT. Translation gives CASRYDRDMEATEAFF.

This clone was picked up a small number of times. V usage is TRBV6-8 and J usage is TRBJ1-1; D call uncertain. The V end was cut by 8 bases, the J end by 7 bases, with 14 bases between. From germline, CDR1 is MNHGY and CDR2 SAAAGT. The CDR3 has 12 residues. The CDR3 sequence is CASVPQRVEAFF. CDR3 DNA: TGTGCCAGCGTTCCACAAAGGGTTGAAGCTTTCTTT.

The V gene is TRBV5-1, the J gene TRBJ1-1; 7 bases fit TRBD1. With 4 bases clipped from V and 6 bases from J, the junction kept 9 bases outside the gene matches. Germline CDR1 SGHRS, CDR2 YFSETQ. The CDR3 sequence is 14 residues long. The CDR3 sequence: CASSLYGQAAEAFF. CDR3 coding DNA: TGCGCCAGCAGCCTATACGGACAGGCAGCTGAAGCTTTCTTT.

By proportion, this clone is large. The DNA of the CDR3 is TGTGCCAGCGGACTAGCGAGGGGGGAGACCCAGTACTTC. It is translated as CASGLARGETQYF. The rearrangement uses TRBV9 and TRBJ2-5, with 9 bases fitting TRBD2. V gave up 7 bases and J gave up 5 bases; unmatched junction bases: 6. Germline CDR1 SGDLS, CDR2 YYNGEE. CDR3 length: 13 amino acids. The full variable domain, in which reference TRBV9 and TRBJ2-5 provide the parts outside the CDR3, is DSGVTQTPKHLITATGQRVTLRCSPRSGDLSVYWYQQSLDQGLQFLIQYYNGEERAKGNILERFSAQQFPDLHSELNLSSLELGDSALYFCASGLARGETQYFGPGTRLLVL.

The V gene is TRBV30, the J gene TRBJ2-2; D unclear. Germline V gene data show CDR1 as GTSNPN and CDR2 as SVGIG (reference sequence). The CDR3 extends over 12 amino acids. Trimming cost V 3 bases and J 3 bases, with 5 bases left between them. CDR3 sequence (DNA): TGTGCCTGGAGGATCCACACCGGGGAGCTGTTTTTT. It encodes CAWRIHTGELFF.

The gene calls are TRBV4-1 and TRBJ1-1; D uncertain. V lost 1 base to trimming and J lost 11 bases, with 14 bases between them. From germline, CDR1 is MGHRA and CDR2 YSYEKL. This CDR3 region has 13 residues. CDR3 sequence reads: CASSQASRAEAFF. As DNA, the CDR3 is TGCGCCAGCAGCCAAGCGAGTAGAGCGGAGGCTTTCTTT.

This rearrangement joins TRBV5-1 to TRBJ1-3; no clear D. The V gene's germline CDR1 is SGHRS and CDR2 YFSETQ. This CDR3 region has 16 residues. V gave up 0 bases and J gave up 0 bases, with 10 bases separating them. DNA of the CDR3: TGCGCCAGCAGCTTGGCCGCGAGTTCCTCTGGAAACACCATATATTTT. Translated, it gives CASSLAASSSGNTIYF. Drawing the rest from reference TRBV5-1 and TRBJ1-3, the complete variable domain is KAGVTQTPRYLIKTRGQQVTLSCSPISGHRSVSWYQQTPGQGLQFLFEYFSETQRNKGNFPGRFSGRQFSNSRSEMNVSTLELGDSALYLCASSLAASSSGNTIYFGEGSWLTVV.

This clone was seen a handful of times. The gene calls are TRBV23-1 and TRBJ1-2; 9 nucleotides match TRBD1. TRBV23-1 is marked as an open reading frame, function uncertain. The CDR3 is made up of 21 amino acids. The V segment lost 2 bases and the J segment 6 bases; nucleotides outside the gene matches: 25. The CDR3 DNA reads as TGCGCCAGCAGTCAACCTCTGCATTCGGCACTTGCCCGGGACAGGGTTAATGGCTACACCTTC. This codes for CASSQPLHSALARDRVNGYTF.

This chain uses TRBV19 with TRBJ2-2; D is ambiguous. This CDR3 spans 11 amino acids. The germline V and J ends were trimmed by 9 bases and 4 bases, with 6 bases remaining between them. Per the germline V gene, CDR1 is LNHDA and CDR2 is SQIVND (reference sequence). CDR3 residues: CASHTTGELFF. As DNA, the CDR3 is TGTGCCAGCCACACCACCGGGGAGCTGTTTTTT.

The chain couples TRBV29-1 to TRBJ2-1; D might be TRBD2 (6 bases). V was clipped by 6 bases and J by 0 bases, with 12 bases between them. The CDR3 contains 14 residues. The germline V gene has CDR1 SQVTM and CDR2 ANQGSEA. The CDR3: CSVQLASSYNEQFF. The CDR3 region has the DNA TGCAGCGTACAACTAGCCAGCTCCTACAATGAGCAGTTCTTC.

The V call is TRBV11-3, the J call TRBJ1-5, with a possible D match to TRBD1 (6 bases). This CDR3 spans 14 amino acids. Germline CDR1 is SGHNT and CDR2 is YENEEA. The V gene lost 4 bases and the J gene lost 6 bases, with 13 bases spanning the gap. CDR3 coding DNA: TGTGCCAGCAGCTCGATGGGGGGCTTTCAGCCCCAGCATTTT. Translating gives CASSSMGGFQPQHF. Full variable domain (rest looked up from reference TRBV11-3 and TRBJ1-5): EAGVVQSPRYKIIEKKQPVAFWCNPISGHNTLYWYLQNLGQGPELLIRYENEEAVDDSQLPKDRFSAERLKGVDSTLKIQPAELGDSAVYLCASSSMGGFQPQHFGDGTRLSIL.

The chain combines TRBV5-1 with TRBJ2-2, with 8 nucleotides matching TRBD1. Looked up from germline, CDR1 is SGHRS and CDR2 is YFSETQ. CDR3 length: 16 amino acids. Trimming cost V 3 bases and J 3 bases; bases outside gene matches: 7. The DNA of the CDR3 is TGCGCCAGCAGCTGGAGGACAGGGATGTACACCGGGGAGCTGTTTTTT. Translated, it gives CASSWRTGMYTGELFF. Using reference TRBV5-1 and TRBJ2-2 for the parts outside the CDR3, the full variable domain is KAGVTQTPRYLIKTRGQQVTLSCSPISGHRSVSWYQQTPGQGLQFLFEYFSETQRNKGNFPGRFSGRQFSNSRSEMNVSTLELGDSALYLCASSWRTGMYTGELFFGEGSRLTVL.

CDR3: CATSVRADSYEQYF. CDR3 sequence (DNA): TGTGCCACTTCGGTCCGGGCGGACTCCTACGAGCAGTACTTC. The chain carries TRBV19 and TRBJ2-7; D gene unclear. The length of the CDR3 is 14 residues. V was clipped by 10 bases and J by 0 bases, with 16 bases between them. CDR1 is LNHDA and CDR2 is SQIVND in the germline V gene (reference sequence).

This chain joins TRBV19 and TRBJ1-5; D gene uncertain. The CDR3 is made up of 15 amino acids. Germline CDR1 LNHDA, CDR2 SQIVND (reference sequence). V shed 6 bases and J shed 5 bases, with 17 bases lying between them. The DNA for the CDR3 is TGTGCCAGTAGCCTGAGAGCCATCGGGTATCAGCCCCAGCATTTT. Protein sequence: CASSLRAIGYQPQHF.

The rearrangement joins TRBV11-3 to TRBJ1-5; TRBD1 is a possible D gene (5 bases). CDR3 length: 14 amino acids. With 5 bases removed from V and 0 bases from J, the gap between germline ends came to 8 bases. Per the germline V gene, CDR1 is SGHNT and CDR2 is YENEEA. The CDR3: CASSLTVSNQPQHF. CDR3 bases: TGTGCCAGCAGCCTGACAGTTAGCAATCAGCCCCAGCATTTT.